The sequence of this T cell receptor beta chain was determined in a study of a mutant IDH1 vaccine in newly diagnosed glioma. Study overall: The treated group averaged 40.4 years old and was roughly 60% male, about 40% female.

A word on this clone: Its antigen is unidentified.

TCRdb's copy holds only in-frame clones and misses some; the assay was immunoSEQ multiplex PCR. The repertoire has 35,000 to 45,000 clones, roughly 76% of them found once; the top ten carry about 12%. CDR1 and CDR2 (germline): LNHDA, SQIVND (reference sequence). The CDR3 runs 18 residues. V shed 3 bases and J shed 0 bases, with 17 bases lying between them. Time point here: week 5, during vaccination. Every vaccine dose comprised 300 ug of mutant IDH1 20-mer peptide plus topical imiquimod. The chain is built from TRBV19 and TRBJ2-2; D may correspond to TRBD1 or TRBD2 (5 bases each). The receptor comes from a man aged 50 or older with glioma. This material consisted of PBMCs, taken from a glioma patient whose treatment included an IDH1 peptide vaccine. CDR3 coding DNA: TGTGCCAGTAGTATGCGGTTGGGGGTTTCCGCGAACACCGGGGAGCTGTTTTTT. Translation gives CASSMRLGVSANTGELFF.